This T cell receptor beta chain originates from a study of T cell changes during pregnancy in multiple sclerosis (dated by TCRdb to the late 2010s). Turning to the overall study: The study looked at changes in the T cell repertoire across pregnancy in women with multiple sclerosis.

CDR1 and CDR2 are drawn from the germline V gene: MDHEN, SYDVKM. The CDR3 runs 14 residues from the cysteine to the phenylalanine. Only the CDR3 portion is preserved as DNA: 42 bases, with reading frame beginning at the first base. Receptors were amplified or captured by the immunoSEQ multiplex PCR assay. In its TCRdb copy, this immuneACCESS table keeps in-frame sequences only and misses some clones. Where compared with another copy, unresolved V genes explain less than half of these, and the others have no known cause. The table for this sample lists roughly 87,000 clones; about 93% of them were counted only once. The ten most abundant clones make up less than 1.5% of the sample. Worth noting for this clone: What this receptor recognizes is not known. One end of the junction does not line up with germline, which may come from a read error.

The V gene is TRBV28 and the J gene is TRBJ2-1; the D gene cannot be resolved reliably. This TCR was sampled from a female donor in good health, enrolled as a control in a pregnancy study. Sample: peripheral blood, taken in the third trimester of pregnancy. The CDR3 sequence is CASRSAGAYNEQFF. The bases read TGTGCAAGCAGGTCAGCCGGAGCCTACAATGAGCAGTTCTTC.